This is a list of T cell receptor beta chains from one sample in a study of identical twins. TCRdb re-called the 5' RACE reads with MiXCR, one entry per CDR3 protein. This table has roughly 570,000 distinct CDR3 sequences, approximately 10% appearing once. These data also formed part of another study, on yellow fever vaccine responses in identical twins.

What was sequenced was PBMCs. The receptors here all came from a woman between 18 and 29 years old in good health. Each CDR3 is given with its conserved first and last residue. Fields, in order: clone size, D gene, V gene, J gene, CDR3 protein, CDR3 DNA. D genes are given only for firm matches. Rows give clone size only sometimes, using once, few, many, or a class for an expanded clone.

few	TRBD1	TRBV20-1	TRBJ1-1	CSARGTENTEAFF	TGCAGTGCTAGGGGGACAGAGAACACTGAAGCTTTCTTT
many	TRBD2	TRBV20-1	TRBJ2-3	CSAPVTGGFRDTQYF	TGCAGTGCTCCGGTCACGGGGGGGTTCAGAGATACGCAGTATTTT
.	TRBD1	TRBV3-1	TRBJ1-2	CASSQANGQGAGYTF	TGTGCCAGCAGCCAAGCTAATGGACAGGGGGCTGGCTACACCTTC
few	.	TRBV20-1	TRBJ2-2	CSATSGYTGELFF	TGCAGTGCTACCAGCGGGTACACCGGGGAGCTGTTTTTT
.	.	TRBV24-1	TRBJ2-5	CATIDSGSETQYF	TGTGCCACCATTGATTCCGGGTCGGAGACCCAGTACTTC
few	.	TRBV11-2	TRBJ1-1	CASSAGLLTEAFF	TGTGCCAGCAGCGCGGGACTGCTTACAGAAGCTTTCTTT
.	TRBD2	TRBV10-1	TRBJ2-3	CASSALAGRPSTDTQYF	TGCGCCAGCAGTGCACTAGCGGGTAGACCTAGCACAGATACGCAGTATTTT
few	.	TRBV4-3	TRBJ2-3	CASSKEVGRYTDTQYF	TGCGCCAGCAGCAAAGAGGTTGGACGGTACACAGATACGCAGTATTTT
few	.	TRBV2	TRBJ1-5	CASSARGPNQPQHF	TGTGCCAGCAGTGCCCGGGGGCCGAATCAGCCCCAGCATTTT
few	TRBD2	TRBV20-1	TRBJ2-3	CSATGAGVNTDTQYF	TGCAGTGCTACAGGCGCGGGGGTCAACACAGATACGCAGTATTTT
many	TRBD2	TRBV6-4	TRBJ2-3	CASSETSGGAADTQYF	TGTGCCAGCAGTGAGACTAGCGGGGGGGCCGCGGATACGCAGTATTTT
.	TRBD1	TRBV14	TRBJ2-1	CASSRQGARNEQFF	TGTGCCAGCAGTCGACAGGGGGCGCGGAATGAGCAGTTCTTC
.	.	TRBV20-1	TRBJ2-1	CSAWGHRNEQFF	TGCAGTGCTTGGGGACATAGAAATGAGCAGTTCTTC
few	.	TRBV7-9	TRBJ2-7	CASAWAGEQYF	TGTGCCAGCGCTTGGGCGGGTGAGCAGTACTTC
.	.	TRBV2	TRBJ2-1	CARTFLGGGHFF	TGTGCCAGAACCTTTCTGGGGGGGGGCCACTTCTTC
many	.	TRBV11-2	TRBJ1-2	CASSYRTRGYGYTF	TGTGCCAGCAGCTATAGGACTCGTGGCTATGGCTACACCTTC
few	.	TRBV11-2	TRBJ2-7	CASSSALSYEQYF	TGTGCCAGCAGCTCCGCGCTTTCCTACGAGCAGTACTTC
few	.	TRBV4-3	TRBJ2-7	CASSQDTGTIGEQYF	TGCGCCAGCAGCCAAGATACCGGGACCATCGGCGAGCAGTACTTC
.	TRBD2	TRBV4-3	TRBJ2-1	CSSSQEVSGVYNEQFF	TGCTCCAGCAGCCAAGAAGTTAGCGGGGTTTACAATGAGCAGTTCTTC
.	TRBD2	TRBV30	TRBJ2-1	CAWISGRGDNEQFF	TGTGCCTGGATCAGCGGGAGGGGGGACAATGAGCAGTTCTTC
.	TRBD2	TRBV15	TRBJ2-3	CATSRDIDIPGGDTQYF	TGTGCCACCAGCAGAGATATTGACATTCCCGGGGGGGATACGCAGTATTTT
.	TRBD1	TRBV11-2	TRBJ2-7	CASSPRHRGKVPIGEYEQYF	TGTGCCAGCAGCCCAAGACACAGGGGTAAGGTACCCATAGGCGAATACGAGCAGTACTTC
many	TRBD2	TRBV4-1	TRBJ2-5	CASSPLADKETQYF	TGCGCCAGCAGCCCACTAGCGGATAAAGAGACCCAGTACTTC
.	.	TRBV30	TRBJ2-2	CASSVGATGELFF	TGTGCCTCGAGTGTTGGGGCCACCGGGGAGCTGTTTTTT
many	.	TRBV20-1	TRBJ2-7	CSASGHEGLAYEQYF	TGCAGTGCTAGTGGACACGAAGGTTTGGCCTACGAGCAGTACTTC
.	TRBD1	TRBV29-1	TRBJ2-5	CSSPGGNQETQYF	TGCAGCAGTCCAGGGGGCAACCAAGAGACCCAGTACTTC
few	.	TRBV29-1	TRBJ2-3	CSVEGETDTQYF	TGCAGCGTCGAGGGAGAAACAGATACGCAGTATTTT
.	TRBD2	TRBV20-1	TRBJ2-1	CSALSRGGEQFF	TGCAGTGCTCTCTCCCGGGGGGGTGAGCAGTTCTTC
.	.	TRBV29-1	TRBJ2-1	CSVEGGDFRSYNEQFF	TGCAGCGTTGAAGGGGGGGACTTCCGCTCCTACAATGAGCAGTTCTTC
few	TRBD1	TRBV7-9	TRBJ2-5	CASSLLRDRGSQETQYF	TGTGCCAGCAGCTTACTACGGGACAGGGGATCCCAAGAGACCCAGTACTTC
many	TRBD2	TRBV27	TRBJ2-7	CASSLTSGGAYEQYF	TGTGCCAGCAGTTTAACTAGCGGGGGGGCCTACGAGCAGTACTTC
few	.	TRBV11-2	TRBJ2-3	CASSSRAPRGQAGTDTQYF	TGTGCCAGCAGCTCAAGGGCCCCACGGGGCCAGGCGGGCACAGATACGCAGTATTTT
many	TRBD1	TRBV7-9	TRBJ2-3	CASSQGTASGTDTQYF	TGTGCCAGCAGCCAAGGGACAGCATCTGGCACAGATACGCAGTATTTT
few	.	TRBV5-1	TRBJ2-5	CASSLYAHAREETQYF	TGCGCCAGCAGCTTGTACGCCCATGCCAGGGAGGAGACCCAGTACTTC
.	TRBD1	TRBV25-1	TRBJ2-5	CASSDLDREETQYF	TGTGCCAGCAGTGACCTGGACAGGGAAGAGACCCAGTACTTC
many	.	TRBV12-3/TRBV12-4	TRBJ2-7	CASRSNTPGEQYF	TGTGCCAGCAGGTCGAACACCCCGGGGGAGCAGTACTTC
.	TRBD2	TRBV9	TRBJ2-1	CASRGGGGTSGINEQFF	TGTGCCAGCAGAGGAGGGGGGGGGACTAGCGGGATCAATGAGCAGTTCTTC
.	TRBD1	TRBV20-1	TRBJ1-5	CSAGNDREASQPQHF	TGCAGTGCTGGAAATGACAGGGAGGCAAGCCAGCCCCAGCATTTT
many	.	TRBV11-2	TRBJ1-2	CASSPRGGQGTYGYTF	TGTGCCAGCAGCCCTAGGGGCGGGCAGGGAACGTATGGCTACACCTTC
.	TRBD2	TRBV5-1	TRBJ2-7	CASSRPRGDMEQYF	TGCGCCAGCAGCCGACCACGGGGGGATATGGAGCAGTACTTC
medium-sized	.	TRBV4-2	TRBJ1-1	CASSQVGVMNTEAFF	TGTGCCAGCAGCCAAGTTGGCGTTATGAACACTGAAGCTTTCTTT
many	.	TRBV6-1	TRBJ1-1	CASSRPTVEGGNTEAFF	TGTGCCAGCAGCCGACCTACAGTGGAAGGAGGTAACACTGAAGCTTTCTTT
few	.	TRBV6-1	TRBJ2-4	CASGLGQMENIQYF	TGTGCCAGCGGACTCGGACAGATGGAAAACATTCAGTACTTC
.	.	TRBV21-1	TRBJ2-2	CASSKSRVGELFF	TGTGCCAGCAGCAAATCGAGAGTGGGGGAGCTGTTTTTT
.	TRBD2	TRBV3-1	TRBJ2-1	CASSQEGLAPGHEQFF	TGTGCCAGCAGCCAAGAGGGACTAGCCCCGGGCCATGAGCAGTTCTTC